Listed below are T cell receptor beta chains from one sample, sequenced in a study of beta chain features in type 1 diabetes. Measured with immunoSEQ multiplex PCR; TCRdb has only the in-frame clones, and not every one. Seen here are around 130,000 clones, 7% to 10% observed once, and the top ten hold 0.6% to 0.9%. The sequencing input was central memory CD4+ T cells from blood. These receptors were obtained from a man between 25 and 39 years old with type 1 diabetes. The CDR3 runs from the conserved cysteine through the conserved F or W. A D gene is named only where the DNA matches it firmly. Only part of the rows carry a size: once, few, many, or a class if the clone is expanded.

CASREQGLPDTQYF,TGTGCCAGCAGGGAGCAGGGCTTGCCAGATACGCAGTATTTT,NA,NA,TRBJ2-3,TRBV21-1
CASGPAHNSPLHF,TGTGCCAGCGGGCCAGCCCATAATTCACCCCTCCACTTT,NA,NA,TRBJ1-6,TRBV2
CAAGEGPNTEAFF,TGTGCCGCGGGAGAGGGGCCGAACACTGAAGCTTTCTTT,NA,NA,TRBJ1-1,TRBV19
CASSMDRWGQPQHF,TGTGCCAGTAGTATGGACAGGTGGGGTCAGCCCCAGCATTTT,TRBD1,many,TRBJ1-5,TRBV19
CASSLGHTGTHQPQHF,TGTGCCAGCAGTTTAGGACACACGGGCACGCATCAGCCCCAGCATTTT,NA,few,TRBJ1-5,TRBV28
CSVASGGHSYEQYF,TGCAGCGTTGCTTCCGGGGGTCACTCCTACGAGCAGTACTTC,NA,NA,TRBJ2-7,TRBV29-1
CASSPQGANGYTF,TGTGCCAGCAGCCCACAGGGGGCGAATGGCTACACCTTC,TRBD1,NA,TRBJ1-2,TRBV11-1
CASKSGGGAPDTQYF,TGTGCCAGCAAATCTGGCGGGGGGGCCCCAGATACGCAGTATTTT,TRBD2,many,TRBJ2-3,TRBV6-5
CASSTRDGHSPLHF,TGTGCCAGCAGTACTAGAGACGGGCATTCACCCCTCCACTTT,NA,few,TRBJ1-6,TRBV6-6
CASSLGPGTNYEQYF,TGCGCCAGCAGCTTGGGCCCCGGGACAAACTACGAGCAGTACTTC,NA,few,TRBJ2-7,TRBV5-1
CASSLLGGAYQPQHF,TGTGCCAGCAGTCTCTTGGGGGGGGCGTATCAGCCCCAGCATTTT,NA,NA,TRBJ1-5,TRBV28
CASRPTGGATGELFF,TGTGCCAGCAGGCCGACAGGGGGGGCCACCGGGGAGCTGTTTTTT,TRBD1,few,TRBJ2-2,TRBV6-6
CASSSPRDRGIHEQYF,TGTGCCAGTAGTTCTCCCCGGGACAGGGGAATCCACGAGCAGTACTTC,TRBD1,many,TRBJ2-7,TRBV19
CASSLQGPYNSPLHF,TGTGCCAGCAGTTTACAGGGCCCCTATAATTCACCCCTCCACTTT,NA,few,TRBJ1-6,TRBV27
CASTPTVYNSPLHF,TGTGCCAGTACCCCGACAGTCTATAATTCACCCCTCCACTTT,NA,NA,TRBJ1-6,TRBV19
CASSQAGSGANVLTF,TGTGCCAGCAGCCAAGCGGGCTCTGGGGCCAACGTCCTGACTTTC,NA,NA,TRBJ2-6,TRBV4-2
CASSLAVEQPQHF,TGTGCCAGCAGCTTAGCAGTAGAACAGCCCCAGCATTTT,NA,few,TRBJ1-5,TRBV7-2
CASSPGTGYGYTF,TGTGCCAGCAGCCCCGGGACAGGCTATGGCTACACCTTC,TRBD1,NA,TRBJ1-2,TRBV7-9
CASTRTGPYGYTF,TGTGCCAGCACCAGAACAGGGCCCTATGGCTACACCTTC,NA,few,TRBJ1-2,TRBV28
CAWSSTVSSYNEQFF,TGTGCCTGGAGTTCGACTGTGAGCTCCTACAATGAGCAGTTCTTC,NA,NA,TRBJ2-1,TRBV30
CASSRMGGNEKLFF,TGTGCCAGCAGCAGAATGGGGGGGAATGAAAAACTGTTTTTT,NA,NA,TRBJ1-4,TRBV9
CASSLSTSDLHF,TGTGCCAGCAGCTTATCAACGTCAGACCTCCACTTT,NA,NA,TRBJ1-6,TRBV7-9
CASSQSYASGGPDTQYF,TGCGCCAGCAGTCAATCGTATGCTAGCGGGGGCCCAGATACGCAGTATTTT,TRBD2,few,TRBJ2-3,TRBV23-1
CASSPKSWQQETQYF,TGTGCCAGCTCACCAAAGTCTTGGCAGCAAGAGACCCAGTACTTC,NA,once,TRBJ2-5,TRBV18
CASSRGTANTEAFF,TGCGCCAGCAGCCGGGGGACAGCCAACACTGAAGCTTTCTTT,TRBD1,few,TRBJ1-1,TRBV5-1
CSVRGGALDTQYF,TGCAGCGTTCGAGGAGGGGCCTTAGATACGCAGTATTTT,NA,NA,TRBJ2-3,TRBV29-1
CASSVGTGFDEQYF,TGTGCCAGCAGCGTAGGGACAGGGTTCGACGAGCAGTACTTC,TRBD1,few,TRBJ2-7,TRBV9
CASREAGVETQYF,TGTGCCAGCCGCGAGGCGGGGGTGGAGACCCAGTACTTC,TRBD2,few,TRBJ2-5,TRBV6-5
CSVGTVYEQYF,TGCAGCGTAGGGACAGTCTACGAGCAGTACTTC,TRBD1,few,TRBJ2-7,TRBV29-1
CASSKCPPLAGGPYYRSYNEQFF,TGTGCCAGCAGCAAATGCCCCCCACTAGCGGGGGGGCCATACTACCGGTCCTACAATGAGCAGTTCTTC,NA,many,TRBJ2-1,TRBV21-1
CASIKNPGQGAYEQYF,TGTGCCAGCATTAAGAATCCGGGACAGGGAGCCTACGAGCAGTACTTC,TRBD1,few,TRBJ2-7,TRBV6-6
CASRGLHTGELFF,TGTGCCAGCAGGGGACTTCACACCGGGGAGCTGTTTTTT,NA,NA,TRBJ2-2,TRBV7-2
CASSQPGLGRTDTQYF,TGTGCCAGCAGCCAGCCGGGACTCGGGAGGACAGATACGCAGTATTTT,TRBD2,NA,TRBJ2-3,TRBV2
CASSPQETQYF,TGTGCCAGCAGCCCACAAGAGACCCAGTACTTC,NA,NA,TRBJ2-5,TRBV11-2
CASSQESGRGEAFF,TGCGCCAGCAGCCAAGAGTCCGGGAGGGGTGAAGCTTTCTTT,NA,NA,TRBJ1-1,TRBV4-3
CASSLTGGSSYEQYF,TGTGCCAGCAGCTTAACAGGGGGCAGTTCCTACGAGCAGTACTTC,TRBD1,few,TRBJ2-7,TRBV7-3
CASSFIAEGYTF,TGTGCCAGCAGCTTTATCGCCGAGGGCTACACCTTC,NA,few,TRBJ1-2,TRBV7-9
CASSLATGDGYTF,TGCGCCAGCAGCTTGGCGACAGGTGATGGCTACACCTTC,NA,few,TRBJ1-2,TRBV5-1
CASSRGQQIEKLFF,TGTGCCAGCAGCCGGGGACAGCAGATTGAAAAACTGTTTTTT,TRBD1,few,TRBJ1-4,TRBV16
CASSMGLYYGYTF,TGTGCCAGTAGTATGGGACTTTACTATGGCTACACCTTC,NA,few,TRBJ1-2,TRBV19
CASSRTANTGELFF,TGTGCCAGCAGCCGGACAGCTAACACCGGGGAGCTGTTTTTT,NA,few,TRBJ2-2,TRBV6-1
CASSRWTGSETQYF,TGTGCCAGCAGCCGCTGGACAGGGTCGGAGACCCAGTACTTC,TRBD1,NA,TRBJ2-5,TRBV6-5
CASTGDPYNEQFF,TGTGCCAGTACAGGGGACCCCTACAATGAGCAGTTCTTC,TRBD1,NA,TRBJ2-1,TRBV6-5
CASTPLRGSYEQYF,TGTGCCAGCACTCCCCTCCGGGGTTCCTACGAGCAGTACTTC,NA,few,TRBJ2-7,TRBV7-2
CASSPRRGRGQSETQYF,TGTGCCAGCAGCCCGAGGAGGGGCAGGGGGCAATCAGAGACCCAGTACTTC,TRBD1,NA,TRBJ2-5,TRBV7-9
CASSATGDTQYF,TGTGCCAGCAGTGCGACTGGGGATACGCAGTATTTT,NA,NA,TRBJ2-3,TRBV5-4
CATSRDRFGRDGYTF,TGTGCCACCAGCAGAGATCGGTTCGGCAGGGATGGCTACACCTTC,NA,few,TRBJ1-2,TRBV15
CAWSSGTSGGYNEQFF,TGTGCCTGGAGCTCCGGGACTAGCGGGGGCTACAATGAGCAGTTCTTC,TRBD2,NA,TRBJ2-1,TRBV30